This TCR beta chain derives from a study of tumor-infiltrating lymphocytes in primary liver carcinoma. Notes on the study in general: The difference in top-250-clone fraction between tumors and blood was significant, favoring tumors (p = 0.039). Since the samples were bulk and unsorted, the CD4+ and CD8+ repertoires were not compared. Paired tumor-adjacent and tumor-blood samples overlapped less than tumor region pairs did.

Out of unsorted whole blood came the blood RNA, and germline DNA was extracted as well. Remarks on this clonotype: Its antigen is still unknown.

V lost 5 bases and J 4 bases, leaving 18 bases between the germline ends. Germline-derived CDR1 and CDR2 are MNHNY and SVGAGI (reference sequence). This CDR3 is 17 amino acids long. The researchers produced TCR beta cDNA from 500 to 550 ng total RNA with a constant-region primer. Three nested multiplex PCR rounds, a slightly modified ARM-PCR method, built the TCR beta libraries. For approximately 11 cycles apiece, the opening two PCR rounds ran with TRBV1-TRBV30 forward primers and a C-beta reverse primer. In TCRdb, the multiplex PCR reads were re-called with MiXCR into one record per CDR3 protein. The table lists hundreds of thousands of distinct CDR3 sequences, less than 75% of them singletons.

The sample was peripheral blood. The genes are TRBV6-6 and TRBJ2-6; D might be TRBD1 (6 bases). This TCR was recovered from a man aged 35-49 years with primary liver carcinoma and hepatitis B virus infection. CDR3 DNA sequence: TGTGCCAGCAGTCGACACGGGACACCCTCCGGGGCCAACGTCCTGACTTTC. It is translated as CASSRHGTPSGANVLTF.